This TCR beta chain derives from a study of long-term antiretroviral therapy in people with HIV. For the study at large: It was about a decade before the 2015 immediate-ART recommendation that the earliest samples were taken.

They ran version v3.0 of the immunoSEQ assay at survey level. Profiled with immunoSEQ multiplex PCR; TCRdb holds only in-frame clones, not every one. The sample has 15,000 to 20,000 clones, around three quarters seen once; the top ten hold more than 10%. Two or more post-ART PBMC samples, plus at least one pre-ART sample, were available for each donor. DNA was extracted from about 1-10 million thawed cryopreserved PBMC. The ends lost 6 bases at V and 3 bases at J; junction bases unmatched: 6. CDR3 size: 15 residues. Germline assignment: CDR1 MDHEN and CDR2 SYDVKM. This clonotype originated in a woman in her thirties or forties with HIV. The chain has TRBV28 and TRBJ1-5; 9 nucleotides line up with TRBD1. Sequenced here: unsorted PBMCs, sampled 2.3 years after starting antiretroviral therapy. The CDR3 bases are TGTGCCAGCAGCCCGGGACAGGGTTTCAATCAGCCCCAGCATTTT. Its protein is CASSPGQGFNQPQHF. Drawing the rest from reference TRBV28 and TRBJ1-5, the complete variable domain is DVKVTQSSRYLVKRTGEKVFLECVQDMDHENMFWYRQDPGLGLRLIYFSYDVKMKEKGDIPEGYSVSREKKERFSLILESASTNQTSMYLCASSPGQGFNQPQHFGDGTRLSIL.